Shown below are 24 T cell receptor beta chains from a single sample sequenced in a study of T cell repertoires in cytomegalovirus infection. One entry per CDR3 protein results from TCRdb running MiXCR on the reads. Of fewer than 250,000 distinct CDR3 sequences in the sample, 9% to 15% were seen once. Source material: PBMCs. The receptors come from a human donor in good health (CMV status not recorded). Some clones in this sample may be carry-over from other donors' samples.

There are many counts of this clonotype. J is TRBJ2-7 and V is TRBV7-2; TRBD2 matches at 8 bases. The CDR3 extends over 14 amino acids. Germline CDR1 and CDR2: SGHTA and FQGNSA. The V segment lost 2 bases and the J segment 6 bases; nucleotides outside the gene matches: 6. CDR3 coding DNA: TGTGCCAGCAGCTTAACGGGAGGGCCGGGCGAGCAGTACTTC. This translates into CASSLTGGPGEQYF.

The table lists this clonotype with a few counts. The chain uses TRBV12-3 or TRBV12-4 and TRBJ1-1; perhaps TRBD1 as D (5 bases). The CDR3 has 14 amino acids. V lost 4 bases and J lost 6, with 15 bases in between. As DNA, the CDR3 is TGTGCCAGCAGTTCCTGGCCGGGACTGGCTGAAGCTTTCTTT. This encodes CASSSWPGLAEAFF.

V is TRBV7-9 and J is TRBJ1-3; 7 bases match TRBD1. After removal of 6 bases from V and 1 base from J, the junction contained 6 bases not matched to a gene. CDR3 length: 15 amino acids. Germline V gene sequence: CDR1 SEHNR, CDR2 FQNEAQ (reference sequence). The CDR3 nucleotides are TGTGCCAGCAGTCGACAGGGCAAGTCTGGAAACACCATATATTTT. Translating gives CASSRQGKSGNTIYF.

This clonotype was counted ten times or more. The chain has TRBV12-5 and TRBJ2-3; the D gene is possibly TRBD1 (6 bases). This CDR3 comprises 14 residues. V shed 2 bases and J shed 5 bases, with 11 bases lying between them. Germline V gives CDR1 LGHNT, CDR2 FRNRAP. CDR3 residues: CASGLRGLGDTQYF. In DNA, the CDR3 is TGTGCTAGTGGTTTGAGGGGGTTGGGAGATACGCAGTATTTT.

This clonotype was observed a few times. The rearrangement uses TRBV28 and TRBJ1-2; perhaps TRBD1 as D (6 bases). The CDR3 covers 12 residues. CDR1 is MDHEN, CDR2 SYDVKM, per germline. Trimming cost V 8 bases and J 4 bases, with 11 bases left between them. The CDR3 is CASREGVYGYTF. CDR3 nucleotides: TGTGCCAGCCGAGAGGGGGTCTATGGCTACACCTTC.

This clonotype was detected ten times or more. The rearrangement uses TRBV29-1 and TRBJ2-4; D gene unclear. CDR3 length: 14 amino acids. Germline V CDR1 and CDR2: SQVTM, ANQGSEA. V lost 6 bases to trimming and J lost 0 bases, with 12 bases between them. Written as DNA, the CDR3 is TGCAGCGTCCGTGAAAACCTAGCCAAAAACATTCAGTACTTC. It translates to CSVRENLAKNIQYF. The full variable domain, completed using reference TRBV29-1 and TRBJ2-4, is SAVISQKPSRDICQRGTSLTIQCQVDSQVTMMFWYRQQPGQSLTLIATANQGSEATYESGFVIDKFPISRPNLTFSTLTVSNMSPEDSSIYLCSVRENLAKNIQYFGAGTRLSVL.

The gene calls are TRBV5-1 and TRBJ1-1, with TRBD1 matching over 8 bases. Losses at the gene ends were 4 bases for V and 4 bases for J; bases not matched to a gene: 6. The CDR3 totals 14 residues. The germline CDR1 and CDR2 sequences are SGHRS and YFSETQ. In nucleotides, the CDR3 is TGCGCCAGCAGCAACGGACAGGGAGGCACTGAAGCTTTCTTT. Protein product: CASSNGQGGTEAFF.

At least ten counts were recorded for this clonotype. V gene TRBV28 combines with J gene TRBJ2-5; TRBD1 agrees at 7 bases. This CDR3 has 14 amino acids. Looked up from germline, CDR1 is MDHEN and CDR2 is SYDVKM. Unmatched junction bases numbered 7, after V lost 5 bases and J lost 4 bases. The CDR3 DNA reads TGTGCCAGCAGTAAGACAGGGTTGAGAGAGACCCAGTACTTC. Translating gives CASSKTGLRETQYF.

With respect to this clonotype: A much larger clone lies a single base off, so this may be a read error. This rearrangement joins TRBV28 to TRBJ1-5; D is unclear. This CDR3 has 18 residues. Germline assignment: CDR1 MDHEN and CDR2 SYDVKM. In nucleotides, the CDR3 is TGTGCCAGCAGTTTATCAAGTATGTTGGGGTCGGTAGATCAGCCCCGGCATTTT. It yields the protein CASSLSSMLGSVDQPRHF. The full variable domain, with the rest looked up from reference TRBV28 and TRBJ1-5, is DVKVTQSSRYLVKRTGEKVFLECVQDMDHENMFWYRQDPGLGLRLIYFSYDVKMKEKGDIPEGYSVSREKKERFSLILESASTNQTSMYLCASSLSSMLGSVDQPRHFGDGTRLSIL.

This chain joins TRBV6-2 or TRBV6-3 and TRBJ1-1; 9 nucleotides agree with TRBD1. The V and J ends lost 3 bases and 3 bases, in that order; junction bases with no gene match: 5. CDR3 length equals 15 residues. Germline V CDR1 and CDR2: MNHEY, SVGEGT. The CDR3 loop is CASSYSGQGYTEAFF. The CDR3 coding sequence is TGTGCCAGCAGTTATTCCGGACAGGGGTACACTGAAGCTTTCTTT.

The table lists this clonotype with a few counts. The CDR3 bases are TGTGCCTGGAGTGAAGGGGCCCCTAATCAGCCCCAGCATTTT. Protein: CAWSEGAPNQPQHF. The V and J genes are TRBV30 and TRBJ1-5; D possibly corresponds to TRBD1 (5 bases). CDR3 length: 14 amino acids. V was pared by 1 base and J by 4 bases, with 11 bases between. Germline CDR1 and CDR2: GTSNPN and SVGIG (reference sequence). The entire variable domain, with the rest obtained from reference TRBV30 and TRBJ1-5, is as follows: SQTIHQWPATLVQPVGSPLSLECTVEGTSNPNLYWYRQAAGRGLQLLFYSVGIGQISSEVPQNLSASRPQDRQFILSSKKLLLSDSGFYLCAWSEGAPNQPQHFGDGTRLSIL.

This clonotype was observed a handful of times. The chain recombines TRBV6-2 or TRBV6-3 with TRBJ1-1, with unresolved D. This CDR3 is built from 13 residues. Germline-derived CDR1 and CDR2 are MNHEY and SVGEGT. Trimming removed 6 bases from V and 5 bases from J, with 13 bases in between. The CDR3 nucleotides read TGTGCCAGCAGGCCCACCACGGGAACTGAAGCTTTCTTT. The encoded protein is CASRPTTGTEAFF.

The CDR3 DNA reads TGTGCCAGCAGTGAAGCGGGGGGCCAAGGGGAGCTGTTTTTT. This translates into CASSEAGGQGELFF. The chain couples TRBV2 to TRBJ2-2, with D perhaps assigned TRBD1 or TRBD2 (6 bases each). V was clipped by 0 bases and J by 8 bases, with 10 bases between them. The CDR3 length is 14 residues. Germline loops: CDR1 SNHLY, CDR2 FYNNEI.

This clonotype was observed many times. The rearrangement uses TRBV7-2 and TRBJ1-5; no definite D call. This CDR3 is built from 14 residues. CDR1 SGHTA and CDR2 FQGNSA come from the germline V gene. V was cut by 2 bases and J by 9 bases, with 14 bases left in between. The CDR3 protein is CASSLQSSLRPQHF. The CDR3 DNA sequence: TGTGCCAGCAGCTTACAGTCTAGTCTTCGGCCCCAGCATTTT.

This clonotype was found a few times. The rearrangement joins TRBV14 to TRBJ1-2; D remains unclear. V gave up 2 bases and J gave up 4 bases, with 8 bases separating them. Germline values: CDR1 SGHDN, CDR2 FVKESK. The CDR3 sequence is 13 residues long. The CDR3 loop is CASSQRRLYGYTF. CDR3 sequence (DNA): TGTGCCAGCAGCCAACGCAGGCTCTATGGCTACACCTTC.

This clonotype was recorded only once. The rearrangement uses TRBV5-6 and TRBJ2-7; D assignment may be TRBD1 or TRBD2 (5 bases each). V was cut by 2 bases and J by 3 bases, with 12 bases left in between. The CDR3 has 14 amino acids. Germline CDR1 and CDR2: SGHDT and YYEEEE. The CDR3 DNA reads TGTGCCAGCAGCTTTGGGGGAAATAACTACGAGCAGTACTTC. Its protein product is CASSFGGNNYEQYF.

The chain joins TRBV7-7 to TRBJ2-2, with 8 bases lining up with TRBD1. Losses at the gene ends were 5 bases for V and 3 bases for J; bases not matched to a gene: 5. This CDR3 is built from 15 residues. Germline-derived CDR1 and CDR2 are SSHAT and FNYEAQ (reference sequence). CDR3 coding DNA: TGTGCCAGCAGCCCTCAGGGGGCTGACACCGGGGAGCTGTTTTTT. It specifies CASSPQGADTGELFF.

This clonotype has ten or more counts. The chain recombines TRBV7-2 with TRBJ2-7; 13 bases fit TRBD2. CDR3 length: 15 residues. Trimming cost V 3 bases and J 2 bases; bases outside gene matches: 1. Per germline, CDR1 SGHTA and CDR2 FQGNSA. The CDR3 region is CASSFTSGGAYEQYF. The CDR3 region has the DNA TGTGCCAGCAGCTTTACTAGCGGGGGGGCCTACGAGCAGTACTTC. Filled out from reference TRBV7-2 and TRBJ2-7, the complete variable domain reads GAGVSQSPSNKVTEKGKDVELRCDPISGHTALYWYRQSLGQGLEFLIYFQGNSAPDKSGLPSDRFSAERTGGSVSTLTIQRTQQEDSAVYLCASSFTSGGAYEQYFGPGTRLTVT.

This clonotype was counted many times. The chain combines TRBV6-6 with TRBJ1-5, with unresolved D. V was pared by 0 bases and J by 6 bases, with 3 bases between. This CDR3 spans 12 amino acids. The germline V gene has CDR1 MNHNY and CDR2 SVGAGI (reference sequence). CDR3 bases: TGTGCCAGCAGTTACTCGACTCAGCCCCAGCATTTT. Amino acid sequence: CASSYSTQPQHF.

This clonotype showed up many times. This chain uses TRBV28 with TRBJ2-3, with D possibly being TRBD1 (6 bases). V dropped 5 bases and J dropped 6 bases, with 24 bases sitting between them. CDR3 length equals 17 residues. Germline V gene lookup returns CDR1 MDHEN and CDR2 SYDVKM. CDR3 protein: CASSPVGTPIKGDTQYF. CDR3 DNA sequence: TGTGCCAGCAGTCCCGTCGGGACACCTATCAAGGGGGATACGCAGTATTTT.

For the CDR3, the DNA is TGTGCCAGCAGCTTAAAGACTGGAACTGAAGCTTTCTTT. The encoded protein is CASSLKTGTEAFF. This chain uses TRBV11-1 with TRBJ1-1; D is uncertain. Germline CDR1 and CDR2: SGHAT and FQDESV (reference sequence). The V gene lost 2 bases and the J gene lost 5 bases, with 9 bases spanning the gap. This CDR3 spans 13 amino acids.

The chain employs TRBV7-9 and TRBJ1-6; 9 bases match TRBD1. CDR3 length: 14 residues. V lost 7 bases to trimming and J lost 10 bases; unmatched junction nucleotides: 8. Germline CDR1 is SEHNR and CDR2 is FQNEAQ (reference sequence). As DNA, the CDR3 is TGTGCCAGCACCGCGGGACAGGGAGGATCACCCCTCCACTTT. Protein product: CASTAGQGGSPLHF. Filled out from reference TRBV7-9 and TRBJ1-6, the complete variable domain reads DTGVSQNPRHKITKRGQNVTFRCDPISEHNRLYWYRQTLGQGPEFLTYFQNEAQLEKSRLLSDRFSAERPKGSFSTLEIQRTEQGDSAMYLCASTAGQGGSPLHFGNGTRLTVT.

This clonotype has ten or more counts. The rearrangement joins TRBV12-3 or TRBV12-4 to TRBJ2-3; no clear D gene. This CDR3 is 16 amino acids long. Trimming took off 3 bases at V and 0 bases at J, with 13 bases between the two ends. The CDR3 reads CASSFFSGLSTDTQYF. In DNA form, the CDR3 reads TGTGCCAGCAGTTTTTTCAGTGGGCTTAGCACAGATACGCAGTATTTT.

Many counts were recorded for this clonotype. The chain employs TRBV7-3 and TRBJ2-1, with 7 bases fitting TRBD2. The V segment lost 2 bases and the J segment 3 bases; nucleotides outside the gene matches: 19. Germline V CDR1 and CDR2: SGHTA, FQGTGA. This CDR3 contains 20 residues. CDR3 nucleotides: TGTGCCAGCAGCTTACCCCGCGGGACTACCGGGGAAGTCCTCTACAATGAGCAGTTCTTC. As protein: CASSLPRGTTGEVLYNEQFF.